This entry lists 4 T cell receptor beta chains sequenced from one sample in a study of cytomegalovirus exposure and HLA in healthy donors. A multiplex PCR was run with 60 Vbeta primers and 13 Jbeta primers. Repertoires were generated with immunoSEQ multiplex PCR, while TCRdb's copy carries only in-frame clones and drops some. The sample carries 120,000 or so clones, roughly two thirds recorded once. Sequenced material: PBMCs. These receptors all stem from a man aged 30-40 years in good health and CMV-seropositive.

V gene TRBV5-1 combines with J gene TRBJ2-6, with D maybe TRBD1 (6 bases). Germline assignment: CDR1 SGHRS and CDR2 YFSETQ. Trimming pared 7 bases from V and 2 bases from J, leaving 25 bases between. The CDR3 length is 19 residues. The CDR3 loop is CASGLAQGLTTAGANVLTF. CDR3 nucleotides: TGCGCCAGCGGACTCGCACAGGGCCTTACGACGGCTGGGGCCAACGTCCTGACTTTC.

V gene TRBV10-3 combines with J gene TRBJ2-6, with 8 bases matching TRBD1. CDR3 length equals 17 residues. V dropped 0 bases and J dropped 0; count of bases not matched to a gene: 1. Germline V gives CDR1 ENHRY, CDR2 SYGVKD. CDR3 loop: CAISESTGGSGANVLTF. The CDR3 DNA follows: TGTGCCATCAGTGAGTCTACAGGGGGCTCTGGGGCCAACGTCCTGACTTTC.

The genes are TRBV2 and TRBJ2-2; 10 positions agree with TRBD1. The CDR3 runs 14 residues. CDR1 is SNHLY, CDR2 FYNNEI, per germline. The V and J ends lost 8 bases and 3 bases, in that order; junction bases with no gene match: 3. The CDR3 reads CASVGQGDTGELFF. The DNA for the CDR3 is TGTGCCAGCGTCGGACAGGGGGACACCGGGGAGCTGTTTTTT.

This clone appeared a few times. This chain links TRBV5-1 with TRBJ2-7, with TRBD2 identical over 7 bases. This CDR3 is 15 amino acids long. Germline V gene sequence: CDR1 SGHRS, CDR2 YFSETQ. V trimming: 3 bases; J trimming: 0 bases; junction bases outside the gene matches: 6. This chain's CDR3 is CASSWGGGSSYEQYF. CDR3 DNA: TGCGCCAGCAGCTGGGGCGGGGGTTCCTCCTACGAGCAGTACTTC.